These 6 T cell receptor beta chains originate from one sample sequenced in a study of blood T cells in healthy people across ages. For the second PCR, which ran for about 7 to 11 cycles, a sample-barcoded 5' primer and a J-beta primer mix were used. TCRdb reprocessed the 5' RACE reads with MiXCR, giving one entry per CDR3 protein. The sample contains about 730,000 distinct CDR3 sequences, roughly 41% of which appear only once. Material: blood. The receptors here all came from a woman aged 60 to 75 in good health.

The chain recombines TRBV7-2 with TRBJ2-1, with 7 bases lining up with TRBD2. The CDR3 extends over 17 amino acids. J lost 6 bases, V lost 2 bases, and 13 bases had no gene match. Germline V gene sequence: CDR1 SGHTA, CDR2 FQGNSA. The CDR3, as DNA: TGTGCCAGCAGCTTATGGCGCGGGGGTGGTGAAACCAATGAGCAGTTCTTC. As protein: CASSLWRGGGETNEQFF.

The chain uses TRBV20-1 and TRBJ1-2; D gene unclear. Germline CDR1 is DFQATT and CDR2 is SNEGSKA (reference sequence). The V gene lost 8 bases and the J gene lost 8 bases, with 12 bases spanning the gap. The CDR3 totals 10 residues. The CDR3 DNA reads TGCAGTCCTGGAGCATCAGGCTACACCTTC. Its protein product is CSPGASGYTF.

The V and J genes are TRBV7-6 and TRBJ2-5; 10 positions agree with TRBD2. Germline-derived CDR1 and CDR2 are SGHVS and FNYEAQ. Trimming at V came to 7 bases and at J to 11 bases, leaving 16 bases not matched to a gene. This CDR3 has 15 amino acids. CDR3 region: CASTLGASGRNEQYF. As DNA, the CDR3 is TGTGCCAGCACCCTAGGGGCTAGCGGGAGAAATGAGCAGTACTTC.

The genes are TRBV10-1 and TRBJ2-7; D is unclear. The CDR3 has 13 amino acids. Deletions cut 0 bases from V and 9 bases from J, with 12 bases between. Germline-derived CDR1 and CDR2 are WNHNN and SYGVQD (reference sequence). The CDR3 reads CASSESMFRGQYF. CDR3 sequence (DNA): TGCGCCAGCAGTGAGTCAATGTTTCGAGGGCAGTACTTC.

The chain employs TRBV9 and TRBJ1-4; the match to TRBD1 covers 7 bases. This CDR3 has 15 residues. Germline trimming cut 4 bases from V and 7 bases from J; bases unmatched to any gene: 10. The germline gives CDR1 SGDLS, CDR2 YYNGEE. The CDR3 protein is CASSLQTGTAEKLFF. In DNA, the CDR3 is TGTGCCAGCAGCTTGCAGACAGGGACCGCTGAAAAACTGTTTTTT.

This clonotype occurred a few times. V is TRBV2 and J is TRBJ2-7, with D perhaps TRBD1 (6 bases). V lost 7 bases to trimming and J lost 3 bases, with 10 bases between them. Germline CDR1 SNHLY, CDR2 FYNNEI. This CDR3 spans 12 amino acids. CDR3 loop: CASKMTGYEQYF. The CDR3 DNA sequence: TGTGCCAGCAAAATGACAGGCTACGAGCAGTACTTC.